In this sample, the clone carrying this TCR beta chain turned up a few times. Its antigen remains unidentified. This sample was included in a study of CD8 T cells in ankylosing spondylitis. Study-wide points: What seemed typical of ankylosing spondylitis blood was a TCR beta motif built from about eight highly homologous variants.

Each CDR3 protein gets one entry after TCRdb re-called the 5' RACE reads with MiXCR. This sample has about 160,000 distinct CDR3 sequences, with about 18% found just once. Germline V gives CDR1 SQVTM, CDR2 ANQGSEA. This CDR3 region has 14 residues. The trim removed 6 bases at V and 4 bases at J, leaving 7 bases unmatched. V and J are TRBV29-1 and TRBJ2-2, with 8 nucleotides matching TRBD1. Input material: blood, either unsorted or a sorted T cell fraction (not recorded which). The receptor was isolated from a male donor with ankylosing spondylitis or in good health (not recorded which). CDR3 sequence: CSVPGQASTGELFF. The CDR3 DNA reads as TGCAGCGTCCCGGGACAGGCGTCCACCGGGGAGCTGTTTTTT.